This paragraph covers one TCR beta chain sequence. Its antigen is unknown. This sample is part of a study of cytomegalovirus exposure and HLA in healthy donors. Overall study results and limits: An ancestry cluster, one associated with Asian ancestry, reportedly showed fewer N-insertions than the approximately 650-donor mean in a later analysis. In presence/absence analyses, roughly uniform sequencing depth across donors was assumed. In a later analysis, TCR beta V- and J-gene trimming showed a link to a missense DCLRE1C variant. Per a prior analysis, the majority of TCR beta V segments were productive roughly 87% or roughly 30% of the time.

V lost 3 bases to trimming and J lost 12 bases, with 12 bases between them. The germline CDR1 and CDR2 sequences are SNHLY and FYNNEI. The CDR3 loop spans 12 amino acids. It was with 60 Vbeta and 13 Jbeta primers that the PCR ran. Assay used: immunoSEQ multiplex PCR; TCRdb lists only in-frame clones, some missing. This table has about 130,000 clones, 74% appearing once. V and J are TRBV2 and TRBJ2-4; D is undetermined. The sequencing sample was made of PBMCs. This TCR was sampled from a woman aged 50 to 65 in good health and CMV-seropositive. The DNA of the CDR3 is TGTGCCAGCAGTGATTTAGTCGCGGCTCAGTACTTC. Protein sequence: CASSDLVAAQYF.